This entry lists 21 T cell receptor beta chains sequenced from one sample in a study of CD8+ T cells in alopecia areata. Scientists pooled cutaneous lymph node cells and sorted them on CD4, CD8alpha, NKG2D, NKG2ACE and other markers. cDNA prepared by RNA extraction and subsequent reverse transcription served as the template for sequencing. The data were produced by immunoSEQ multiplex PCR, yet TCRdb's version contains in-frame clones alone and is incomplete. The data show approximately 300,000 clones, with none appearing a single time. The sample taken for sequencing was CD4+ T cells sorted from a lymph node. Receptors originate from a C3H/HeJ mouse with alopecia areata. The mouse strain carries the MHC haplotype H2-k.

In the case of this clone: Gene names are mouse gene names. The read ends 4 residues early relative to the CDR3; the germline J gene fills the gap. Other DNA sequences within the sample encode an identical CDR3. V is TRBV29 and J is TRBJ1-2, with D perhaps matching TRBD1 (6 bases). V shed 6 bases and J shed 0 bases, with 11 bases lying between them. CDR1 and CDR2 from the germline V gene are MSHET and SYDVDS. CDR3 length: 14 residues. Partial CDR3 DNA: TGTGCTAGCAGCCCTGGGACAACAAACTCC. This sequence encodes CASSPGTTNS. The CDR3 reads in full as CASSPGTTNSDYTF.

With regard to this clone: The gene names given are mouse names. The read terminates 4 residues ahead of where the CDR3 ends, so the germline J gene completes it. V is TRBV13-3 and J is TRBJ2-3; TRBD1 might be the D (6 bases). Germline loops: CDR1 NNHDY, CDR2 SYVADS. The CDR3 spans 15 residues. The germline V and J ends were trimmed by 5 bases and 0 bases, with 13 bases remaining between them. The CDR3 spells CASSTGTRSAETLYF. Partial CDR3 DNA: TGTGCCAGCAGCACCGGGACAAGGAGTGCAGAA.

This clone turned up a few times. Mouse germline and gene names are used. The DNA ends 4 residues before the CDR3 does, and the rest of the CDR3 is filled in from the germline J gene. V gene TRBV13-3 combines with J gene TRBJ1-1; TRBD1 agrees at 7 bases. Germline values: CDR1 NNHDY, CDR2 SYVADS. The CDR3 spans 12 residues. CDR3 DNA, as far as it was read: TGTGCCAGCAGTGAAGGGACAGTA. It codes for CASSEGTV. The entire CDR3 protein is CASSEGTVEVFF.

This clone appeared a few times. Each gene name is a mouse one. The sequenced part of the CDR3 DNA is TGTGCCAGCAACTGGGGTAACACCGGG. Translated: CASNWGNTG. The whole CDR3 protein reads CASNWGNTGQLYF. The J gene is TRBJ2-2, the V gene TRBV13-3; 7 bases align to TRBD2. The read terminates 4 residues ahead of where the CDR3 ends, so the germline J gene completes it. Germline V gene sequence: CDR1 NNHDY, CDR2 SYVADS. This CDR3 has 13 residues. V shed 6 bases, J shed 2 bases, and the junction held 1 base outside the gene matches.

This clone appeared a few times. All gene names here are mouse names. The read comes to an end 4 residues before the CDR3 does, leaving the germline J gene to fill in the end. The chain couples TRBV13-1 to TRBJ2-7; D possibly corresponds to TRBD1 (6 bases). The germline V gene encodes CDR1 NSHNY and CDR2 SYGAGN. Deletions cut 2 bases from V and 0 bases from J, with 12 bases between. The CDR3 covers 15 residues. The DNA read from the CDR3 is TGTGCCAGCAGTGACCCAGGGACAATCTCCTAT. This translates into CASSDPGTISY. The full-length CDR3 reads as CASSDPGTISYEQYF.

As regards this clone: Mouse names are used for the genes. The read is 4 residues too short to cover the CDR3 end, so that end is filled in from the germline J gene. The rearrangement uses TRBV13-2 and TRBJ2-7; 7 positions match TRBD2. J was trimmed by 3 bases and V by 5 bases; bases with no gene match: 8. CDR1 is NNHNN, CDR2 SYGAGS, per germline (reference sequence). The CDR3 consists of 14 residues. The part of the CDR3 DNA that was read is TGTGCCAGCGGGTTGACTGGGAGGATCTAT. Its protein is CASGLTGRIY. The whole CDR3 sequence reads CASGLTGRIYEQYF.

As for this clone: The gene names here belong to mouse. The read is 4 residues too short to cover the CDR3 end, so that end is filled in from the germline J gene. The V and J genes are TRBV19 and TRBJ2-7; 7 bases match TRBD2. The V segment lost 2 bases and the J segment 2 bases; nucleotides outside the gene matches: 4. Germline-derived CDR1 and CDR2 are FNHDT and SITEND (reference sequence). The CDR3 contains 14 residues. The CDR3 here is CASSMKLGTYEQYF. CDR3 DNA, as far as it was read: TGTGCCAGCAGTATGAAACTGGGGACCTAT.

Concerning this clone itself: Germline and genes here are mouse. The sequenced fragment ends 4 residues before the CDR3 boundary, so the rest is inferred from the germline J gene. The chain combines TRBV19 with TRBJ1-2; tentatively, D is TRBD1 (6 bases). This CDR3 region has 15 residues. V lost 1 base, J lost 0 bases, and 10 bases lay in between. Per germline, CDR1 FNHDT and CDR2 SITEND (reference sequence). CDR3 in amino acids: CASSISGTTNSDYTF. CDR3 bases read: TGTGCCAGCAGTATATCCGGGACAACAAACTCC.

Points on this clone: These gene names are mouse names. The read ends 4 residues early relative to the CDR3; the germline J gene fills the gap. This chain links TRBV1 with TRBJ2-7, with TRBD2 matching over 8 bases. Germline loops: CDR1 NSQYPW, CDR2 LRSPGD (reference sequence). J lost 0 bases, V lost 6 bases, and 7 bases had no gene match. The CDR3 is 15 amino acids. CDR3 residues: CTCSDHWGSSYEQYF. CDR3 bases read: TGCACCTGCAGCGACCACTGGGGGAGCTCCTAT.

In its sample, this clone was seen many times. Gene names refer to mouse genes. The read terminates 4 residues ahead of where the CDR3 ends, so the germline J gene completes it. V is TRBV17 and J is TRBJ2-4, with D perhaps matching TRBD2 (6 bases). The ends were cut back, 5 bases at V and 0 bases at J, with 12 bases in the middle. Germline V gene lookup returns CDR1 MNHDT and CDR2 YYDKIL. The CDR3 has 15 residues. CDR3 sequence reads: CASSRDFGSQNTLYF. The CDR3 bases that were read are TGTGCTAGCAGTCGGGACTTTGGCAGTCAAAAC.

Only a few counts were recorded for this clone. Here the gene names and germline are mouse. From the germline J gene comes the end of the CDR3, since the read stops 4 residues before it. The rearrangement joins TRBV13-1 to TRBJ2-5, with a tentative D call TRBD1 (5 bases). The CDR3 extends over 14 amino acids. Trimming pared 5 bases from V and 0 bases from J, leaving 10 bases between. The germline V gene has CDR1 NSHNY and CDR2 SYGAGN. The CDR3 here is CASRSTVNQDTQYF. Partial CDR3 DNA: TGTGCCAGCAGGTCGACAGTTAACCAAGAC.

Worth noting for this clone: Mouse gene names apply. The CDR3 is CASSQEPGGFAEQFF. The sequenced CDR3 bases are TGTGCCAGCAGCCAAGAACCTGGGGGGTTTGCT. The rearrangement uses TRBV5 and TRBJ2-1, with TRBD2 identical over 8 bases. With the read ending 4 residues before the CDR3 end, the germline J gene is used to fill in that end. Germline lookup yields CDR1 LGHNA and CDR2 YNLKQL (reference sequence). Trimming took 0 bases from V and 6 from J; bases not matched to a gene: 4. This CDR3 contains 15 residues.

This clone was detected a few times. Any gene name here is a mouse gene name. The read falls 4 residues short of the CDR3 end, and the missing part is taken from the germline J gene. The chain carries TRBV19 and TRBJ1-1; D is undetermined. The germline V gene has CDR1 FNHDT and CDR2 SITEND (reference sequence). The CDR3 is 14 amino acids. The V end lost 1 base, the J end lost 2 bases, and 9 bases lay between the germline ends. CDR3 protein: CASSIRLGNTEVFF. CDR3 DNA (partial): TGTGCCAGCAGTATACGCCTGGGTAACACA.

For this clone: The listed genes are named as in mouse. The read ends 4 residues shy of where the CDR3 ends; the end is completed using the germline J gene. This chain joins TRBV31 and TRBJ2-3, with 9 positions matching TRBD1. This CDR3 has 12 residues. The germline gives CDR1 GKSSPN, CDR2 SITVG. CDR3 DNA, as far as it was read: TGTGCCTCTGGACAGGGGAGAGAA. It translates to CASGQGRE. The full CDR3 protein reads CASGQGRETLYF.

In its sample, this clone was seen a few times. Gene and germline names: mouse. The CDR3 loop reads CTCKQGNSDYTF. CDR3 DNA (partial): TGCACCTGCAAACAGGGCAACTCC. The chain has TRBV1 and TRBJ1-2; D is perhaps TRBD1 (6 bases). The read halts 4 residues ahead of the CDR3 end, with the missing end drawn from the germline J gene. Germline V gene lookup returns CDR1 NSQYPW and CDR2 LRSPGD (reference sequence). V was pared by 7 bases and J by 2 bases, with 8 bases between. CDR3 length: 12 amino acids.

Remarks on this clone: Mouse gene names and germline throughout. Sequencing ends 4 residues short of the CDR3 end; the germline J gene provides the rest. The chain uses TRBV5 and TRBJ2-3, with a tentative D call TRBD1 (6 bases). The germline V and J ends were trimmed by 2 bases and 0 bases, with 9 bases remaining between them. The CDR3 contains 15 residues. CDR1 and CDR2 from the germline V gene are LGHNA and YNLKQL (reference sequence). The DNA read from the CDR3 is TGTGCCAGCAGCCAAAACAGGGATAGTGCAGAA. Amino acids: CASSQNRDSAE. The entire CDR3 sequence reads CASSQNRDSAETLYF.

This clone was detected only a few times. Gene names denote mouse genes. Read data end 4 residues before the CDR3 end; the end is taken from the germline J gene. This chain joins TRBV13-3 and TRBJ2-5; weak D call: TRBD2 (6 bases). In germline, CDR1 is NNHDY, CDR2 SYVADS. Deletions cut 4 bases from V and 0 bases from J, with 9 bases between. The CDR3 is 14 amino acids. The sequenced CDR3 bases are TGTGCCAGCAGTTACTGGGTTAACCAAGAC. Its protein is CASSYWVNQD. The full CDR3 sequence reads CASSYWVNQDTQYF.

This clone was counted between two and nine times. Mouse names are used for the genes. The sample carries other DNA sequences with the same CDR3. CDR3 sequence: CASRDRENSDYTF. The sequenced part of the CDR3 DNA is TGTGCCAGCAGGGACAGGGAGAACTCC. The genes are TRBV13-3 and TRBJ1-2; 8 bases match TRBD1. The read ends 4 residues shy of where the CDR3 ends; the end is completed using the germline J gene. J gave up 2 bases and V 5 bases, and 2 bases lay outside the gene matches. This CDR3 is built from 13 residues. Germline V CDR1 and CDR2: NNHDY, SYVADS.

This clone was detected only a few times. A clone one base away is much larger, so this may be a read error. Genes here carry mouse names. Read coverage stops 4 residues before the CDR3 terminus; the germline J gene supplies the remainder. Other DNA variants within this sample encode the same CDR3. The V gene is TRBV19, the J gene TRBJ1-2; 11 nucleotides align to TRBD1. J was trimmed by 3 bases and V by 4 bases; bases with no gene match: 2. CDR1 is FNHDT and CDR2 is SITEND in the germline V gene (reference sequence). The CDR3 is made up of 14 amino acids. The chain's CDR3 is CASSRDRGDSDYTF. Incomplete CDR3 DNA: TGTGCCAGCAGTCGGGACAGGGGGGACTCC.

This clone was seen a handful of times. Mouse germline and gene names are used. The CDR3 is cut off 4 residues early in the read; its end comes from the germline J gene. The chain combines TRBV17 with TRBJ2-3; 8 nucleotides agree with TRBD1. The J segment lost 1 base and the V segment lost 3 bases, leaving 3 bases of the junction unmatched. From germline, CDR1 is MNHDT and CDR2 YYDKIL. This CDR3 is 15 amino acids long. The CDR3 sequence: CASSSQGARAETLYF. CDR3 bases read: TGTGCTAGCAGTAGCCAGGGGGCGCGTGCAGAA.

This clone was seen more than once but under ten times. The genes are named according to mouse. The CDR3 extends 4 residues past the end of the read, so its final part is completed from the germline J gene. V gene TRBV13-3 combines with J gene TRBJ2-7, with 7 bases lining up with TRBD1. CDR1 and CDR2 from the germline V gene are NNHDY and SYVADS. CDR3 size: 12 residues. The CDR3 is CASGRDRYEQYF. The sequenced part of the CDR3 DNA is TGTGCCAGCGGCCGGGACAGATAT.